This T cell receptor beta chain was captured by sequencing in a study of blood T cell repertoires in COVID-19 (dated by TCRdb to between 2020 and 2021). Background on the whole study: Samples covering the acute and convalescent phases of COVID-19 were provided by collaborators in the United States, Italy and Spain. The sample metadata nearly always contained a de-identified subject ID, COVID-19 status, age in years and sex. Where available, HLA class I and class II types were obtained from metadata supplied by the sample provider rather than from assay-based typing. Deeply sampled blood TCRbeta repertoires from subjects exposed to, actively infected with, or recovered from COVID-19 were included in the dataset. The repertoires were made available in a free public database intended to serve as a resource for research on the immune response to SARS-CoV-2. The samples were drawn from the first 160 participants of the ongoing ImmuneRACE study and from over a thousand subjects provided by 6 global collaborators. The material from the prospective study consisted of cDNA or gDNA derived from T cells, B-cell-depleted T cells, or PBMCs.

TCRbeta CDR3 regions were amplified from genomic DNA by means of the immunoSEQ Assay, a bias-controlled multiplex PCR. In the source study's methods: The number of nucleated cells in each sample was estimated by amplification of reference gene primers within the assay. To quantify the absolute abundance of each unique TCRbeta CDR3 rearrangement, sequence reads were collapsed and filtered. Productive Simpson clonality was computed per sample as the square root of Simpson's diversity index over productive rearrangements. As stored in TCRdb, this immuneACCESS dataset retains in-frame rearrangements with V and J assigned. A fraction of the clones does not appear; measured against another copy, unresolved V genes explain less than half of the discrepancy, and the remainder lacks a known reason. The D gene and trimming were derived from the DNA, and the V and J assignments and clone size from that table. The sample records approximately 42,000 clones, 73% of which are singletons. The ten largest make up about 60% of the sample.

Whole blood was collected in K2EDTA tubes by collaborating institutions according to the institutions' own protocols. Collaborator samples were shipped for TCRbeta analysis as frozen whole blood, isolated PBMCs, or DNA extracted from either sample type. General findings and caveats noted by the study authors: Clinical and demographic metadata were provided uncurated, with the amount varying by source and participant.

This clone has at least ten counts. What this receptor recognizes is not known. Base qualities are not at hand, and no much larger clone is one base apart. The receptor's source is an elderly man with acute or convalescent COVID-19. The sample comprised peripheral blood.

The CDR3 has the sequence CASSQVMGKRVYGYTF. The nucleotide sequence is given as TGCGCCAGCAGCCAAGTGATGGGGAAGCGGGTCTATGGCTACACCTTC. The chain was built from TRBV4-1 and TRBJ1-2; the D gene is not confidently resolved. The germline V gene encodes CDR1 MGHRA and CDR2 YSYEKL. The CDR3 sequence holds 16 residues, the cysteine and phenylalanine included. The kept DNA is CDR3 alone, 48 bases in frame from the first base. V is pared back by 1 base and J by 4 bases, with 16 bases lying between the germline termini.